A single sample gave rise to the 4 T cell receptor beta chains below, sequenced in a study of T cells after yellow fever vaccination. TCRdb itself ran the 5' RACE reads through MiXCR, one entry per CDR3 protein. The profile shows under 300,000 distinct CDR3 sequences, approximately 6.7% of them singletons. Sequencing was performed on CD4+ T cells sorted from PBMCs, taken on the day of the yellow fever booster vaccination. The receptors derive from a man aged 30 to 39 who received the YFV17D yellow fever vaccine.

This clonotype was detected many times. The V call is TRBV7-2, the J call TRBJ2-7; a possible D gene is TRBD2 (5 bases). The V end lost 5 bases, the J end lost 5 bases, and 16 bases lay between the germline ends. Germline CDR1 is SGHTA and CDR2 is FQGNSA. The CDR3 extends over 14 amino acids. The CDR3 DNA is TGTGCCAGCAGCCCAGCGGCCTTAGGGAACGAGCAGTACTTC. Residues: CASSPAALGNEQYF.

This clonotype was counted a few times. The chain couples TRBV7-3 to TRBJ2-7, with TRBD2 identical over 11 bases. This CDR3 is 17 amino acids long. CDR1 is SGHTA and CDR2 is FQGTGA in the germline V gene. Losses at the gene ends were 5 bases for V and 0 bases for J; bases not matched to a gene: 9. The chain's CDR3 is CASSPRTSGPSSYEQYF. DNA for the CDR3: TGTGCCAGCAGCCCGAGGACTAGCGGGCCTAGCTCCTACGAGCAGTACTTC.

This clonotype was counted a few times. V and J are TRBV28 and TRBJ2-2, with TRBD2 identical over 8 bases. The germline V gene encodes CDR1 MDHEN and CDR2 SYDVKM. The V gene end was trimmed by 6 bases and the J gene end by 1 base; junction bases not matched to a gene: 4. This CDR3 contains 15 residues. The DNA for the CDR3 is TGTGCCAGCAGCCCGGGGGGGATGAACACCGGGGAGCTGTTTTTT. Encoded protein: CASSPGGMNTGELFF. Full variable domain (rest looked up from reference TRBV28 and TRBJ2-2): DVKVTQSSRYLVKRTGEKVFLECVQDMDHENMFWYRQDPGLGLRLIYFSYDVKMKEKGDIPEGYSVSREKKERFSLILESASTNQTSMYLCASSPGGMNTGELFFGEGSRLTVL.

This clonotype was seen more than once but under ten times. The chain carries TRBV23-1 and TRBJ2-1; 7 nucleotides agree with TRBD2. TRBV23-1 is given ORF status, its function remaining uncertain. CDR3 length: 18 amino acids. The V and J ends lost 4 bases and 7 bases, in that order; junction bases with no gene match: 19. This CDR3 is CASSRSKGWETSSNEQFF. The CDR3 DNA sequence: TGCGCCAGCAGTCGTTCGAAGGGGTGGGAGACTAGCTCGAATGAGCAGTTCTTC.